This T cell receptor beta chain came from a study of post-analysis software for immune sequencing data. In the study overall: The patients showed relapsing-remitting, secondary progressive and progressive-relapsing multiple sclerosis courses.

V gave up 5 bases and J gave up 6 bases, with 14 bases separating them. The CDR3 contains 14 residues. The V gene's germline CDR1 is SGHTA and CDR2 FQGNSA. General study findings and limits: Patients had higher frequencies than controls of about 5 TRBV segments, including TRBV5-6, TRBV5-1 and TRBV20-1. Significantly lower normalized Chao1 diversity was seen in multiple sclerosis patients than in controls.

TCR beta cDNA libraries included unique molecular identifiers. There were about 1 to 10 million T cells, and 450,000 to 550,000 cDNA molecules came from them. In TCRdb, the PCR reads were re-called with MiXCR into one record per CDR3 protein. Of some 160,000 distinct CDR3 sequences listed, under 40% are singletons. A remark on this clonotype: Its antigen is not known.

The chain has TRBV7-2 and TRBJ1-5; D ambiguous. The clonotype comes from a girl between 10 and 17 years old with multiple sclerosis. Sequenced here: blood, sampled after autologous hematopoietic stem cell transplantation. DNA of the CDR3: TGTGCCAGCAGCCAAGGCTGGGGTAGTCAGCCCCAGCATTTT. Its translation is CASSQGWGSQPQHF.